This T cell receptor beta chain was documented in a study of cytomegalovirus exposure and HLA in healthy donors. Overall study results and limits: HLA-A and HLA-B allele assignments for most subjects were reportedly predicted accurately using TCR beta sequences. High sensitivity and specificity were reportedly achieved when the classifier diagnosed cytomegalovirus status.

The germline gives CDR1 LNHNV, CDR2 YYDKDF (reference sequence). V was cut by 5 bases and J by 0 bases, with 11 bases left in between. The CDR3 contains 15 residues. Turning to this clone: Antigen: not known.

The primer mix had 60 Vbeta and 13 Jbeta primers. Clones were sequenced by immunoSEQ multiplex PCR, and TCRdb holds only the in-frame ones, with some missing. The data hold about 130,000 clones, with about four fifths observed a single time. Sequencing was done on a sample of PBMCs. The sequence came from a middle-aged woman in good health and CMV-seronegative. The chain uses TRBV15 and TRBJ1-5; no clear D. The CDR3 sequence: CATSWNTDSNQPQHF. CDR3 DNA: TGTGCCACCAGCTGGAATACAGATAGCAATCAGCCCCAGCATTTT.